These 5 T cell receptor beta chains came from one sample sequenced in a study of PD-1 blockade in classical Hodgkin lymphoma. The protocol was immunoSEQ multiplex PCR, while the TCRdb copy is restricted to in-frame clones and leaves out a portion. The data show about 90,000 clones, with around 90% seen just once and about 2.6% held by the top ten. Relapse was seen in all patients after autologous stem cell transplantation, and brentuximab vedotin exposure was variable. Sequences were derived from peripheral blood mononuclear cells (PBMCs), sampled before the second cycle of nivolumab. These receptor sequences come from a human donor with classical Hodgkin lymphoma.

The chain combines TRBV19 with TRBJ1-5, with D unclear. The CDR3 runs to 17 residues. CDR1 and CDR2 (germline): LNHDA, SQIVND (reference sequence). Trimming shortened V by 2 bases and J by 1 base, and 15 bases separated the two germline ends. CDR3 loop: CASSIMGGRSSNQPQHF. CDR3 in DNA: TGTGCCAGTAGTATAATGGGAGGGAGATCCAGCAATCAGCCCCAGCATTTT.

This chain joins TRBV7-7 and TRBJ2-5, with D possibly TRBD2 on 6 matching bases. V dropped 1 base and J dropped 5 bases, with 11 bases sitting between them. Germline V gene data show CDR1 as SSHAT and CDR2 as FNYEAQ (reference sequence). This CDR3 contains 14 residues. The CDR3: CASSLGLGGETQYF. DNA of the CDR3: TGTGCCAGCAGCTTAGGGTTGGGAGGCGAGACCCAGTACTTC.

The chain carries TRBV27 and TRBJ2-7; TRBD2 matches at 12 bases. This CDR3 spans 19 amino acids. With V trimmed by 3 bases and J by 4 bases, 16 bases remained unmatched. Germline values: CDR1 MNHEY, CDR2 SMNVEV (reference sequence). In DNA, the CDR3 is TGTGCCAGCAGTTTTCGGTTTACAACCGCTAGCGGGAGGGAGTACGAGCAGTACTTC. Translation: CASSFRFTTASGREYEQYF.

The chain links TRBV5-6 to TRBJ2-7; D gene ambiguous. The CDR3 extends over 14 amino acids. V gave up 0 bases and J gave up 3 bases, with 10 bases separating them. Germline CDR1 reads SGHDT; CDR2 reads YYEEEE. CDR3 coding DNA: TGTGCCAGCAGCTTGGGAGGTGACTTCTACGAGCAGTACTTC. It is translated as CASSLGGDFYEQYF. The full variable domain, its missing parts supplied by reference TRBV5-6 and TRBJ2-7, is DAGVTQSPTHLIKTRGQQVTLRCSPKSGHDTVSWYQQALGQGPQFIFQYYEEEERQRGNFPDRFSGHQFPNYSSELNVNALLLGDSALYLCASSLGGDFYEQYFGPGTRLTVT.

The chain employs TRBV29-1 and TRBJ1-4, with 7 bases identical to TRBD1. The junction had 8 bases not matched to a gene; V was cut back by 6 bases and J by 4 bases. The CDR3 has 14 amino acids. CDR1 and CDR2 (germline): SQVTM, ANQGSEA. The CDR3 spells CSVATGAYNEKLFF. As DNA, the CDR3 is TGCAGCGTAGCCACAGGGGCCTATAATGAAAAACTGTTTTTT. The complete variable domain, with remaining parts taken from reference TRBV29-1 and TRBJ1-4, reads SAVISQKPSRDICQRGTSLTIQCQVDSQVTMMFWYRQQPGQSLTLIATANQGSEATYESGFVIDKFPISRPNLTFSTLTVSNMSPEDSSIYLCSVATGAYNEKLFFGSGTQLSVL.